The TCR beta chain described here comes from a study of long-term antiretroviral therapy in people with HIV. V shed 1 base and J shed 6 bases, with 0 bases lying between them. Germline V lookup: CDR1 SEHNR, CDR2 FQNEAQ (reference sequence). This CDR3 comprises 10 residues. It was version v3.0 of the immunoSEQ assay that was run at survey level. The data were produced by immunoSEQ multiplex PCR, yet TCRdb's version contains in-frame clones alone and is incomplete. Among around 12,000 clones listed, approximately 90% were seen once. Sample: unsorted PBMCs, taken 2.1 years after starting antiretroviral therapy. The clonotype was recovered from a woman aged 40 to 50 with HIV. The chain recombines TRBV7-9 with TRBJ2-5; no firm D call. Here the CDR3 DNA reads TGTGCCAGCAGCTTAGAGACCCAGTACTTC. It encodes CASSLETQYF.